This T cell receptor beta chain stems from a study of OX40 agonist ivuxolimab in advanced cancers. Overall study context: The study treated patients with ivuxolimab, an agonistic anti-OX40 (CD134) antibody. All patients had ivuxolimab intravenously every 2 weeks at 0.01 to 10 mg/kg.

Trimming cost V 4 bases and J 1 base, with 16 bases left between them. Germline CDR1 is SGHRS and CDR2 is YFSETQ. This CDR3 has 16 amino acids. Sequencing was performed with immunoSEQ multiplex PCR; in TCRdb, only in-frame clones are kept and a portion is missing. The sample includes approximately 29,000 clones, 79% of them seen just once. The source was CD4+ or CD8+ T cells sorted from blood, collected in a trial of the OX40 agonist ivuxolimab. V is TRBV5-1 and J is TRBJ2-3; D not certain. The receptor's source is an adult with an advanced solid tumor such as melanoma, head and neck, liver or kidney cancer. This CDR3 is CASSMEKGLGTDTQYF. The DNA of the CDR3 is TGCGCCAGCAGCATGGAGAAGGGCCTCGGCACAGATACGCAGTATTTT.